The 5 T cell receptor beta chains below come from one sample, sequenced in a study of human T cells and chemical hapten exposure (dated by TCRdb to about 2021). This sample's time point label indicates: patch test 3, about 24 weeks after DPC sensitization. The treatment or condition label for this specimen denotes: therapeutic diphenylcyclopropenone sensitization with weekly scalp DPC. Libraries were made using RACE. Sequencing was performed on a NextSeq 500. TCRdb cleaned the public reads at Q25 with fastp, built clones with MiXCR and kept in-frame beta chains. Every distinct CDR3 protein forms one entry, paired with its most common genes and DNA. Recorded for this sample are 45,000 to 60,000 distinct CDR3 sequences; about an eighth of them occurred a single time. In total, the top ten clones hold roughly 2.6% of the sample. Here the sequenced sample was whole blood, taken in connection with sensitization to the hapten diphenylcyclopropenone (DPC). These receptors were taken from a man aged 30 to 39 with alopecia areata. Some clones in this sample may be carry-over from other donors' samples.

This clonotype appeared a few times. DNA for the CDR3: TGTGCCAGCAGCGCCAAGGGACTCCCTCAAGATACGCAGTATTTT. As protein: CASSAKGLPQDTQYF. This chain uses TRBV5-4 with TRBJ2-3, with D perhaps TRBD2 (6 bases). This CDR3 region has 15 residues. V was cut by 4 bases and J by 5 bases, with 17 bases left in between. Germline CDR1 is SGHNT and CDR2 is YYREEE (reference sequence).

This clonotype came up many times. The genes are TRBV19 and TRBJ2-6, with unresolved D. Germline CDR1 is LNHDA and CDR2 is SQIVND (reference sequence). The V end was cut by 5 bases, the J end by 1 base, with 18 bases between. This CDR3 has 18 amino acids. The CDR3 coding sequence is TGTGCCAGTAGTTTGGGGTGGACGCCGCTTTCTGGGGCCAACGTCCTGACTTTC. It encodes CASSLGWTPLSGANVLTF.

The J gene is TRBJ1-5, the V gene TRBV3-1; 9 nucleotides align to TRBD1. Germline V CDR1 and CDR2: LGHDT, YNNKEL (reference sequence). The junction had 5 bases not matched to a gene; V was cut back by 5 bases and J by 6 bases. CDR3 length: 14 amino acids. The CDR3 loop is CASSYGQGTQPQHF. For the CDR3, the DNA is TGTGCCAGCAGCTACGGACAGGGGACTCAGCCCCAGCATTTT.

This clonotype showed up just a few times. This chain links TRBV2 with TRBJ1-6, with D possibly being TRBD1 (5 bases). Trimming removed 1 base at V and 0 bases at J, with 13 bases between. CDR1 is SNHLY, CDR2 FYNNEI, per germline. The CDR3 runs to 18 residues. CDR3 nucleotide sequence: TGTGCCAGCAGTGAAGATTTGGCAGGGAGCTCCTATAATTCACCCCTCCACTTT. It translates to CASSEDLAGSSYNSPLHF.

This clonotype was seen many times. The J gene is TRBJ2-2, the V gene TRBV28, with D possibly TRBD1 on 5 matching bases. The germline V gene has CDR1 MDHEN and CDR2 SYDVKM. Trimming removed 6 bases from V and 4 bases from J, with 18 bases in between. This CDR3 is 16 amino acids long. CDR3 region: CASSSVWQGPTGELFF. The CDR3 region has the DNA TGTGCCAGCAGCAGCGTCTGGCAGGGCCCCACCGGGGAGCTGTTTTTT.